Shown below are 3 T cell receptor beta chains from a single sample sequenced in a study of blood T cell repertoires in COVID-19 (dated by TCRdb to 2020 to 2022). Libraries were made using the immunoSEQ multiplex PCR assay. What TCRdb holds here is the immuneACCESS table cut down to in-frame rearrangements. Part of the clones is not present; checked against another copy, under half of the missing clones reflect an unresolved V gene, and the others are unexplained. Across this sample there are 50,000 or so clones, with more than 75% seen only once. The ten largest clones add up to 5% to 7% of the sample. Material: peripheral blood. The receptors originated from a man over 45 with active COVID-19.

The V and J genes are TRBV24-1 and TRBJ2-3; D is ambiguous. The V gene lost 4 bases and the J gene lost 2 bases, with 6 bases spanning the gap. The CDR3 runs 13 residues. Germline assignment: CDR1 KGHDR and CDR2 SFDVKD. CDR3 loop: CATSEYFTDTQYF. Written as DNA, the CDR3 is TGTGCCACCAGTGAGTACTTCACAGATACGCAGTATTTT.

The chain has TRBV5-1 and TRBJ2-1, with D tentatively TRBD2 (6 bases). V lost 2 bases and J lost 5, with 23 bases in between. Germline CDR1 is SGHRS and CDR2 is YFSETQ. The CDR3 has 18 residues. The CDR3, as DNA: TGCGCCAGCAGCTTTGGTGACGGTGGGACTCAAGGGGACAATGAGCAGTTCTTC. It encodes CASSFGDGGTQGDNEQFF.

As for this clone: An end of the junction differs from the germline gene, which may be a read error. The chain joins TRBV19 to TRBJ2-1; 12 positions agree with TRBD2. Germline-derived CDR1 and CDR2 are LNHDA and SQIVND (reference sequence). This CDR3 spans 13 amino acids. In DNA form, the CDR3 reads TGTGCCAGTAGTATTTCTAGCGGGGGGGCTCCACTCTTC. Translation: CASSISSGGAPLF.